Below are 15 T cell receptor beta chains sequenced from a single sample in a study of OX40 agonist ivuxolimab in advanced cancers. Some clones are missing from TCRdb's copy, which holds only in-frame ones; the method was immunoSEQ multiplex PCR. The table has around 48,000 clones, over 80% seen once. This sample comprised CD4+ or CD8+ T cells sorted from blood, obtained in a trial of the OX40 agonist ivuxolimab. The receptors were gathered from an adult with an advanced solid tumor such as melanoma, head and neck, liver or kidney cancer.

The rearrangement uses TRBV5-4 and TRBJ2-5; D might be TRBD1 (5 bases). The length of the CDR3 is 12 residues. The V end lost 5 bases, the J end lost 4 bases, and 9 bases lay between the germline ends. In germline, CDR1 is SGHNT, CDR2 YYREEE (reference sequence). The CDR3 loop is CASSSDRETQYF. CDR3 nucleotides: TGTGCCAGCAGTTCCGACAGAGAGACCCAGTACTTC.

The rearrangement joins TRBV19 to TRBJ2-7; D is possibly TRBD2 (6 bases). CDR3 size: 16 residues. Germline lookup yields CDR1 LNHDA and CDR2 SQIVND (reference sequence). The V end was cut by 1 base, the J end by 0 bases, with 13 bases between. The CDR3 loop reads CASSIAGARASYEQYF. The CDR3 region has the DNA TGTGCCAGTAGTATAGCGGGAGCCAGGGCCTCCTACGAGCAGTACTTC.

This sequence joins TRBV9 and TRBJ2-3, with 11 nucleotides matching TRBD2. Germline assignment: CDR1 SGDLS and CDR2 YYNGEE. V lost 3 bases and J lost 6; bases outside the gene matches: 6. The CDR3 loop spans 15 amino acids. The CDR3 protein is CASSGLAGGGDTQYF. The CDR3 DNA is TGTGCCAGCAGCGGGCTAGCGGGGGGCGGGGATACGCAGTATTTT.

The chain recombines TRBV29-1 with TRBJ1-2; 8 bases match TRBD1. Losses at the gene ends were 3 bases for V and 0 bases for J; bases not matched to a gene: 12. The V gene's germline CDR1 is SQVTM and CDR2 ANQGSEA. The CDR3 covers 17 residues. For the CDR3, the DNA is TGCAGCGTTGAGTCTGGACAGGGACTATTAGCTAACTATGGCTACACCTTC. The encoded protein is CSVESGQGLLANYGYTF. Full variable domain (outside the CDR3, taken from reference TRBV29-1 and TRBJ1-2): SAVISQKPSRDICQRGTSLTIQCQVDSQVTMMFWYRQQPGQSLTLIATANQGSEATYESGFVIDKFPISRPNLTFSTLTVSNMSPEDSSIYLCSVESGQGLLANYGYTFGSGTRLTVV.

This chain joins TRBV9 and TRBJ2-2, with D perhaps matching TRBD1 (6 bases). Trimming shortened V by 3 bases and J by 1 base, and 10 bases separated the two germline ends. The CDR3 is 15 residues long. From germline, CDR1 is SGDLS and CDR2 YYNGEE. The CDR3 reads CASSAGTLNTGELFF. The CDR3 nucleotides read TGTGCCAGCAGCGCCGGGACATTGAACACCGGGGAGCTGTTTTTT.

The chain combines TRBV4-3 with TRBJ1-2, with TRBD1 matching 12 bases. This CDR3 has 17 amino acids. V gave up 0 bases and J gave up 5 bases; unmatched junction bases: 7. The germline V gene encodes CDR1 LGHNA and CDR2 YSLEER. The CDR3 DNA sequence: TGCGCCAGCAGCCAAGACCGGGACAGGGGGCAGGAATATGGCTACACCTTC. Translated: CASSQDRDRGQEYGYTF.

V is TRBV6-1 and J is TRBJ2-7; D perhaps matches TRBD2 (6 bases). The CDR3 is 15 residues long. CDR1 MNHNS and CDR2 SASEGT come from the germline V gene. V was cut by 2 bases and J by 2 bases, with 13 bases left in between. The chain's CDR3 is CASSEQGLVTYEQYF. CDR3 DNA: TGTGCCAGCAGTGAACAGGGACTGGTGACCTACGAGCAGTACTTC.

The chain couples TRBV5-4 to TRBJ2-7; TRBD1 matches 9 bases. The trim removed 0 bases at V and 9 bases at J, leaving 10 bases unmatched. This CDR3 spans 15 amino acids. Germline V gene data show CDR1 as SGHNT and CDR2 as YYREEE (reference sequence). Written as DNA, the CDR3 is TGTGCCAGCAGCTTGGTGGGACAGGGTGGGAGCGGGCAGTACTTC. It codes for CASSLVGQGGSGQYF.

The rearrangement links TRBV10-3 to TRBJ2-5, with D unresolved. The CDR3 runs to 12 residues. Germline CDR1 reads ENHRY; CDR2 reads SYGVKD. Trimming pared 11 bases from V and 10 bases from J, leaving 20 bases between. In DNA, the CDR3 is TGTGCCTCGGGTACCATTGATGGGGACCAGTACTTC. The encoded protein is CASGTIDGDQYF.

The V and J genes are TRBV29-1 and TRBJ2-1; TRBD1 matches at 8 bases. Germline V gives CDR1 SQVTM, CDR2 ANQGSEA. The CDR3 loop spans 15 amino acids. Trimming took 6 bases from V and 9 from J; bases not matched to a gene: 16. The CDR3 loop reads CSVRQGWTGMIEQFF. CDR3 coding DNA: TGCAGCGTCCGTCAGGGCTGGACAGGGATGATTGAGCAGTTCTTC.

The V and J genes are TRBV9 and TRBJ2-1; 7 bases are shared with TRBD1. The germline V gene encodes CDR1 SGDLS and CDR2 YYNGEE. CDR3 length: 15 amino acids. The ends lost 0 bases at V and 6 bases at J; junction bases unmatched: 6. The CDR3 DNA is TGTGCCAGCAGCGTAGCTGGACAGGCCCTCAATGAGCAGTTCTTC. This encodes CASSVAGQALNEQFF. Full variable domain (missing parts from reference TRBV9 and TRBJ2-1): DSGVTQTPKHLITATGQRVTLRCSPRSGDLSVYWYQQSLDQGLQFLIQYYNGEERAKGNILERFSAQQFPDLHSELNLSSLELGDSALYFCASSVAGQALNEQFFGPGTRLTVL.

The V and J genes are TRBV9 and TRBJ1-4, with D perhaps matching TRBD1 (6 bases). This CDR3 has 15 residues. In germline, CDR1 is SGDLS, CDR2 YYNGEE. V lost 3 bases, J lost 7 bases, and 16 bases lay in between. Written as DNA, the CDR3 is TGTGCCAGCAGCGACCAAGGGGGTTGGGGTGAAAAACTGTTTTTT. As protein: CASSDQGGWGEKLFF.

The rearrangement joins TRBV19 to TRBJ2-5, with 11 bases identical to TRBD2. The CDR3 extends over 15 amino acids. The germline V gene encodes CDR1 LNHDA and CDR2 SQIVND (reference sequence). Unmatched junction bases numbered 6, after V lost 4 bases and J lost 5 bases. The CDR3, as DNA: TGTGCCAGTAGTAATATAGCGGGGGGGGTGGAGACCCAGTACTTC. Translating it yields CASSNIAGGVETQYF.

The gene calls are TRBV7-2 and TRBJ2-3; D possibly corresponds to TRBD1 (7 bases). The CDR3 runs to 18 residues. V shed 4 bases and J shed 0 bases, with 20 bases lying between them. Germline lookup yields CDR1 SGHTA and CDR2 FQGNSA. The chain's CDR3 is CASSSQGGGVTSTDTQYF. Written as DNA, the CDR3 is TGTGCCAGCAGCTCCCAGGGGGGCGGGGTGACTAGCACAGATACGCAGTATTTT.

The chain is built from TRBV27 and TRBJ1-6, with 9 bases fitting TRBD1. This CDR3 spans 14 amino acids. V gave up 2 bases and J gave up 10 bases; unmatched junction bases: 3. Germline CDR1 and CDR2: MNHEY and SMNVEV (reference sequence). The chain's CDR3 is CASSLRGQGSPLHF. The CDR3 nucleotides read TGTGCCAGCAGTTTACGCGGACAGGGGTCACCCCTCCACTTT.